Listed below are T cell receptor beta chains from one sample, sequenced in a study of shared clonotypes between healthy human individuals. Generated by immunoSEQ multiplex PCR, the TCRdb table keeps only in-frame clones and is missing some. The data contain some 1.4 million clones, approximately 97% of them singletons. The sample taken for sequencing was naive CD4+ T cells sorted from blood. These receptors originate from a man between 25 and 39 years old in good health. CDR3s include the opening cysteine and the closing phenylalanine or tryptophan. A D gene is named only where the DNA matches it firmly. Clone size is not always given. Where it is, it says once, few, many or a class for expanded clones.

TRBV9	NA	TRBJ2-4	NA	CASSEGILAKNIQYF	TGTGCCAGCAGCGAGGGGATTCTAGCCAAAAACATTCAGTACTTC
TRBV7-2	NA	TRBJ1-5	NA	CASSFHSDQPQHF	TGTGCCAGCAGCTTTCACAGCGATCAGCCCCAGCATTTT
TRBV27	NA	TRBJ2-7	NA	CASSLVKTYEQYF	TGTGCCAGCAGTTTAGTGAAGACCTACGAGCAGTACTTC
TRBV19	TRBD1	TRBJ1-2	once	CASSRENRGNYGYTF	TGTGCCAGTAGTCGGGAAAACAGGGGGAACTATGGCTACACCTTC
TRBV28	NA	TRBJ1-5	NA	CASSFSGAGYQPQHF	TGTGCCAGCAGTTTCTCCGGAGCAGGGTATCAGCCCCAGCATTTT
TRBV5-4	TRBD2	TRBJ2-1	NA	CASSRDYYNEQFF	TGTGCCAGCAGCCGGGACTATTACAATGAGCAGTTCTTC
TRBV14	TRBD2	TRBJ2-2	NA	CASSQVGGRVNTGELFF	TGTGCCAGCAGCCAAGTCGGCGGGAGGGTTAACACCGGGGAGCTGTTTTTT
TRBV9	TRBD2	TRBJ2-1	NA	CASSVGGLAGEVEQFF	TGTGCCAGCAGCGTAGGTGGACTAGCGGGAGAGGTTGAGCAGTTCTTC
TRBV15	TRBD1	TRBJ1-5	NA	CATSRGTTGDWGQPQHF	TGTGCCACCAGCAGAGGGACGACAGGGGATTGGGGACAGCCCCAGCATTTT
TRBV19	TRBD1	TRBJ2-7	NA	CASSILDRGHGEQYF	TGTGCCAGTAGTATCCTGGACAGGGGGCATGGCGAGCAGTACTTC
TRBV6-5	NA	TRBJ2-7	NA	CASSQRPYEQYF	TGTGCCAGCAGTCAAAGGCCCTACGAGCAGTACTTC
TRBV27	TRBD2	TRBJ2-7	NA	CASSLGPGLAGAGTYEQYF	TGTGCCAGCAGTCTGGGACCGGGACTAGCGGGAGCGGGGACCTACGAGCAGTACTTC
TRBV6-1	NA	TRBJ1-5	NA	CASSEGAGSQHSQPQHF	TGTGCCAGCAGTGAAGGGGCAGGGTCTCAGCATTCTCAGCCCCAGCATTTT
TRBV6-1	NA	TRBJ2-1	NA	CASINYEQFF	TGTGCCAGCATAAACTACGAGCAGTTCTTC
TRBV5-4	TRBD2	TRBJ2-2	NA	CASSPYGGTGELFF	TGTGCCAGCAGCCCCTACGGGGGGACCGGGGAGCTGTTTTTT
TRBV29-1	NA	TRBJ1-2	NA	CSVEWSPGTPTGYTF	TGCAGCGTTGAATGGAGCCCCGGGACCCCGACGGGCTACACCTTC
TRBV5-1	TRBD1	TRBJ1-3	NA	CASSFGQGGFGAGNTIYF	TGCGCCAGCAGCTTCGGACAGGGCGGGTTTGGAGCTGGAAACACCATATATTTT
TRBV10-2	TRBD1	TRBJ2-7	NA	CAISGGDRGYEQYF	TGCGCCATTTCTGGTGGGGACAGGGGCTACGAGCAGTACTTC
TRBV2	NA	TRBJ2-2	NA	CASSEAQWAGELFF	TGTGCCAGCAGTGAAGCCCAGTGGGCCGGGGAGCTGTTTTTT
TRBV5-6	NA	TRBJ2-7	NA	CASSWGKAGHRLLSYEQYF	TGTGCCAGCAGCTGGGGGAAAGCGGGACATAGACTCCTTTCCTACGAGCAGTACTTC
TRBV21-1	NA	TRBJ1-1	NA	CASPIVGGGRQRSAPTEAFF	TGTGCCAGCCCCATCGTTGGGGGGGGGAGGCAACGGTCTGCCCCCACTGAAGCTTTCTTT
TRBV15	TRBD2	TRBJ2-1	NA	CATSREIGLAGVNEQFF	TGTGCCACCAGCAGAGAGATAGGACTAGCGGGAGTAAATGAGCAGTTCTTC
TRBV7-8	NA	TRBJ2-7	NA	CASSFLGVGSAARYEQYF	TGTGCCAGCAGCTTCCTGGGGGTTGGTAGCGCCGCACGGTACGAGCAGTACTTC
TRBV6-5	TRBD1	TRBJ1-1	NA	CASSNRGTGGTEAFF	TGTGCCAGCAGCAATAGAGGGACAGGGGGCACTGAAGCTTTCTTT
TRBV6-6	NA	TRBJ1-5	NA	CASSTQSGVSNQPQHF	TGTGCCAGCAGTACCCAATCAGGGGTGAGCAATCAGCCCCAGCATTTT
TRBV5-1	NA	TRBJ2-1	NA	CASTNPSGIYNEQFF	TGCGCCAGCACTAACCCCTCCGGGATATACAATGAGCAGTTCTTC
TRBV10-1	NA	TRBJ2-5	few	CASRGQEGTQYF	TGCGCCAGCCGTGGACAGGAGGGGACCCAGTACTTC
TRBV30	NA	TRBJ2-7	NA	CAWSDPPSPRDEQYF	TGTGCCTGGAGTGACCCCCCTAGCCCCCGGGACGAGCAGTACTTC
TRBV5-4	NA	TRBJ1-2	NA	CASSSSVSSGYTF	TGTGCCAGCAGCTCCTCCGTAAGCTCTGGCTACACCTTC
TRBV18	NA	TRBJ1-3	NA	CASSKDSLLSGNTIYF	TGTGCCAGCTCCAAGGACAGTCTCCTCTCTGGAAACACCATATATTTT
TRBV5-1	TRBD1	TRBJ2-1	once	CASSLQTGAPEQFF	TGCGCCAGCAGCCTCCAAACAGGGGCCCCTGAGCAGTTCTTC
TRBV10-3	TRBD2	TRBJ2-3	NA	CAISAGGTSTDTQYF	TGTGCCATCAGTGCCGGGGGGACTAGCACAGATACGCAGTATTTT